Below, 15 T cell receptor beta chains from the same sample are listed, as sequenced in a study of blood T cell repertoires in COVID-19. Sequencing was performed with immunoSEQ multiplex PCR; in TCRdb, only in-frame clones are kept and a portion is missing. Here the sample spans more than 200,000 clones, 81% being singletons. Source material: peripheral blood. These receptors came from a woman over 75 with acute or convalescent COVID-19.

The chain is built from TRBV11-2 and TRBJ2-3; D call uncertain. CDR1 is SGHAT, CDR2 FQNNGV, per germline. This CDR3 contains 13 residues. Trimming took 5 bases from V and 0 from J, leaving 6 bases between them. The CDR3 DNA follows: TGTGCCAGCAGCCCCCCTAGCACAGATACGCAGTATTTT. Amino acid sequence: CASSPPSTDTQYF.

On this clone itself: Distinct nucleotide sequences in the sample also encode this CDR3. The chain has TRBV6-1 and TRBJ1-5, with D unclear. Germline lookup yields CDR1 MNHNS and CDR2 SASEGT. The ends were cut back, 0 bases at V and 4 bases at J, with 7 bases in the middle. CDR3 length: 14 residues. Here the CDR3 reads CASSEAAGNQPQHF. Here the CDR3 DNA reads TGTGCCAGCAGTGAAGCGGCAGGTAATCAGCCCCAGCATTTT.

This clone was counted only a few times. The J gene is TRBJ2-7, the V gene TRBV5-6, with D tentatively TRBD2 (5 bases). From germline, CDR1 is SGHDT and CDR2 YYEEEE. Between the trimmed V and J ends, which lost 0 bases and 8 bases, there was a span of 9 bases. The CDR3 length is 12 residues. The CDR3 protein is CASSLDREKQYF. The CDR3 nucleotides read TGTGCCAGCAGCTTGGATAGGGAGAAGCAGTACTTC. Supplemented by reference TRBV5-6 and TRBJ2-7, the full variable domain reads DAGVTQSPTHLIKTRGQQVTLRCSPKSGHDTVSWYQQALGQGPQFIFQYYEEEERQRGNFPDRFSGHQFPNYSSELNVNALLLGDSALYLCASSLDREKQYFGPGTRLTVT.

This sequence joins TRBV5-8 and TRBJ1-5, with D perhaps matching TRBD1 (5 bases). The germline V gene encodes CDR1 SGHTS and CDR2 YDEGEE. CDR3 length: 15 amino acids. The V end lost 1 base, the J end lost 0 bases, and 8 bases lay between the germline ends. The CDR3, as DNA: TGTGCCAGCAGCTTGAACAGGAATAGCAATCAGCCCCAGCATTTT. The encoded protein is CASSLNRNSNQPQHF.

The J gene is TRBJ2-5, the V gene TRBV29-1, with a tentative D call TRBD2 (6 bases). The CDR3 runs to 15 residues. In germline, CDR1 is SQVTM, CDR2 ANQGSEA. Trimming pared 1 base from V and 5 bases from J, leaving 17 bases between. This CDR3 is CSVEVPGPGGETQYF. The CDR3 DNA follows: TGCAGCGTTGAAGTACCGGGACCCGGAGGGGAGACCCAGTACTTC.

The rearrangement joins TRBV3-1 (or the pseudogene TRBV3-2) to TRBJ2-3; 10 nucleotides line up with TRBD1. CDR1 is LGHDT and CDR2 is YNNKEL in the germline V gene (reference sequence). There are 14 residues in the CDR3. The V segment lost 4 bases and the J segment 6 bases; nucleotides outside the gene matches: 4. As DNA, the CDR3 is TGTGCCAGCAGCCTCCGGGACAGGGGCGATACGCAGTATTTT. Translated, it gives CASSLRDRGDTQYF.

The rearrangement uses TRBV7-9 and TRBJ1-1, with D perhaps TRBD1 (5 bases). Germline CDR1 SEHNR, CDR2 FQNEAQ (reference sequence). The CDR3 sequence is 14 residues long. With 6 bases removed from V and 2 bases from J, the gap between germline ends came to 13 bases. The CDR3 sequence: CASRVGEGNTEAFF. The CDR3 bases are TGTGCCAGCAGAGTAGGGGAAGGCAACACTGAAGCTTTCTTT.

This chain links TRBV21-1 with TRBJ2-2; no check of the table's D call, TRBD1, against the DNA was made. TRBV21-1 counts as a pseudogene. The CDR3 is 16 amino acids. CDR3 DNA sequence: TGTGCCAGCAGCAAGCCGGGACACATTAACACCGGGGAGCTGTTTTTT. Encoded protein: CASSKPGHINTGELFF.

The chain is built from TRBV28 and TRBJ1-1, with a weak D call TRBD1 (6 bases). In germline, CDR1 is MDHEN, CDR2 SYDVKM. CDR3 length equals 12 residues. The V end lost 10 bases, the J end lost 1 base, and 10 bases lay between the germline ends. The CDR3 loop is CATGVPNTEAFF. Here the CDR3 DNA reads TGTGCCACAGGGGTTCCGAACACTGAAGCTTTCTTT. The full variable domain, its missing parts supplied by reference TRBV28 and TRBJ1-1, is DVKVTQSSRYLVKRTGEKVFLECVQDMDHENMFWYRQDPGLGLRLIYFSYDVKMKEKGDIPEGYSVSREKKERFSLILESASTNQTSMYLCATGVPNTEAFFGQGTRLTVV.

CDR3 coding DNA: TGCGCCAGCAGCTTGTTACAGGGGCCGGACTATGGCTACACCTTC. This codes for CASSLLQGPDYGYTF. The chain has TRBV5-1 and TRBJ1-2; 7 nucleotides line up with TRBD1. Unmatched junction bases numbered 6, after V lost 1 base and J lost 3 bases. In germline, CDR1 is SGHRS, CDR2 YFSETQ. This CDR3 comprises 15 residues.

The table lists this clone with a few counts. The gene calls are TRBV10-3 and TRBJ1-2; TRBD1 matches at 9 bases. Trimming removed 6 bases from V and 3 bases from J; junction bases left unmatched: 8. Germline values: CDR1 ENHRY, CDR2 SYGVKD. CDR3 length: 15 amino acids. CDR3 sequence: CAISGGTGTDYGYTF. The CDR3 region has the DNA TGTGCCATCAGCGGGGGGACAGGGACGGACTATGGCTACACCTTC.

The J gene is TRBJ2-5, the V gene TRBV5-1; D perhaps matches TRBD1 (6 bases). Trimming removed 1 base at V and 5 bases at J, with 24 bases between. CDR3 length: 18 amino acids. Germline values: CDR1 SGHRS, CDR2 YFSETQ. CDR3 DNA sequence: TGCGCCAGCAGCTTGACAGGGAACGTGTACAGGTCCGCCGAGACCCAGTACTTC. Amino acid sequence: CASSLTGNVYRSAETQYF.

The V call is TRBV3-1 (or the pseudogene TRBV3-2), the J call TRBJ1-1; D is unclear. CDR1 is LGHDT and CDR2 is YNNKEL in the germline V gene (reference sequence). V was pared by 0 bases and J by 1 base, with 6 bases between. CDR3 length equals 14 residues. DNA of the CDR3: TGTGCCAGCAGCCAAGATGCAGAGAACACTGAAGCTTTCTTT. Amino acid sequence: CASSQDAENTEAFF.

This clone showed up just a few times. The chain carries TRBV20-1 and TRBJ1-6; a weak D match, TRBD1 (6 bases). This CDR3 is 15 amino acids long. V was cut by 3 bases and J by 10 bases, with 19 bases left in between. CDR1 and CDR2 (germline): DFQATT, SNEGSKA (reference sequence). The DNA of the CDR3 is TGCAGTGCTAGTAGGGGGAACTCAAATGCCTCACCCCTCCACTTT. This codes for CSASRGNSNASPLHF.

The chain is built from TRBV28 and TRBJ1-2; D call uncertain. Germline V gene sequence: CDR1 MDHEN, CDR2 SYDVKM. CDR3 length: 13 residues. V dropped 6 bases and J dropped 2 bases, with 10 bases sitting between them. This CDR3 reads CASSPTPNYGYTF. CDR3 nucleotides: TGTGCCAGCAGCCCCACACCCAACTATGGCTACACCTTC.